This T cell receptor beta chain emerged from a study of neurological immune-mediated disorders. In the study overall: Relapsing-remitting disease affected some 31, and secondary progressive 3, of some 34 multiple sclerosis patients.

Findings of the study overall: Patients with HTLV-1-associated myelopathy showed the most TCR clonal expansion. Those with multiple sclerosis showed the least, falling below healthy controls.

The cDNA came from 5'RACE with 10-nucleotide random UMIs. TCRdb passed the 5' RACE reads through MiXCR, listing each CDR3 protein once. The data contain about 35,000 distinct CDR3 sequences, less than 5% of them singletons. This clonotype was recorded at least ten times. Its antigen is unknown. Germline CDR1 reads DFQATT; CDR2 reads SNEGSKA (reference sequence). The junction had 21 bases not matched to a gene; V was cut back by 2 bases and J by 5 bases. The CDR3 totals 19 residues. The chain couples TRBV20-1 to TRBJ2-5; 9 bases align to TRBD2. The sequencing sample was made of PBMCs. This clonotype was sampled from a man aged 25-40 years with multiple sclerosis. The CDR3 is CSARRGGPGLAIDGETQYF. CDR3 nucleotides: TGCAGTGCTAGAAGGGGAGGGCCGGGACTAGCCATCGATGGGGAGACCCAGTACTTC.